The rows below give T cell receptor beta chains drawn from one sample of a study of blood T cell repertoires in COVID-19. Clones were sequenced by immunoSEQ multiplex PCR, and TCRdb holds only the in-frame ones, with some missing. The sample has roughly 160,000 clones, around 83% seen once. Specimen: peripheral blood. These receptors originate from a man aged 45-65 years with active or convalescent COVID-19. Both conserved end residues are trimmed from each CDR3.

CDR3: ASSQGLAGINEQF; J: TRBJ2-1; V: TRBV4-2
CDR3: ASSIGQSNTEAF; J: TRBJ1-1; V: TRBV7-2
CDR3: ASSYEGTSLH; J: TRBJ1-6; V: TRBV6-5
CDR3: ASSTSGEIAKNIQY; J: TRBJ2-4; V: TRBV5-4
CDR3: ATSDEGPGRYEQY; J: TRBJ2-7; V: TRBV24-1
CDR3: ASSKGTGIGNQPQH; J: TRBJ1-5; V: TRBV5-5
CDR3: ASRLDRFPQH; J: TRBJ1-5; V: TRBV12-2
CDR3: ASSQDGAGNTEAF; J: TRBJ1-1; V: TRBV4-2
CDR3: ASSQDRVLERYNEQF; J: TRBJ2-1; V: TRBV4-2
CDR3: ASIITGAAEAF; J: TRBJ1-1; V: TRBV12-3/TRBV12-4
CDR3: ASSLVPSGAYEQY; J: TRBJ2-7; V: TRBV7-2